The 19 T cell receptor beta chains in this list originate from one sample, sequenced in a study of human T cells and chemical hapten exposure. Time point given: patch test 1, 2 weeks after DPC sensitization. Specified treatment: therapeutic diphenylcyclopropenone sensitization with weekly scalp DPC. TCRdb redid the calling of the RACE reads with MiXCR, one entry per CDR3 protein. The table has fewer than 500,000 distinct CDR3 sequences, 4% to 5.5% seen once. The sample in question was whole blood, obtained in connection with sensitization to the hapten diphenylcyclopropenone (DPC). The source of these receptors is a woman aged 45-60 years with alopecia areata. Some clones in this sample may be carry-over from other donors' samples.

This clonotype was counted only a few times. The chain joins TRBV2 to TRBJ1-6; 7 bases line up with TRBD1. From germline, CDR1 is SNHLY and CDR2 FYNNEI. V dropped 6 bases and J dropped 4; count of bases not matched to a gene: 9. This CDR3 is 16 amino acids long. Here the CDR3 DNA reads TGTGCCAGCAGAGCATACAGGGGAGAATATAATTCACCCCTCCACTTT. Amino acids: CASRAYRGEYNSPLHF.

This clonotype was picked up a small number of times. This sequence joins TRBV10-3 and TRBJ2-3, with D possibly TRBD1 on 5 matching bases. V was trimmed by 4 bases and J by 1 base, leaving 6 bases between them. Per germline, CDR1 ENHRY and CDR2 SYGVKD. The CDR3 spans 13 residues. CDR3 nucleotides: TGTGCCATCAGTGTAGGGGGCACAGATACGCAGTATTTT. It yields the protein CAISVGGTDTQYF.

This clonotype has ten or more counts. The chain uses TRBV7-2 and TRBJ2-2; D possibly uses TRBD1 or TRBD2 (5 bases each). Germline lookup yields CDR1 SGHTA and CDR2 FQGNSA. The V end was cut by 2 bases, the J end by 0 bases, with 16 bases between. This CDR3 contains 18 residues. The CDR3 DNA reads as TGTGCCAGCAGCTTATACCAGTGGGGGTTGTCGAACACCGGGGAGCTGTTTTTT. It codes for CASSLYQWGLSNTGELFF.

This clonotype has ten or more counts. The rearrangement joins TRBV7-2 to TRBJ1-5; the D is unclear. Germline V gene data show CDR1 as SGHTA and CDR2 as FQGNSA. V was pared by 5 bases and J by 3 bases, with 11 bases between. This CDR3 contains 14 residues. The CDR3 reads CASSPAANNQPQHF. Written as DNA, the CDR3 is TGTGCCAGCAGCCCGGCGGCCAACAATCAGCCCCAGCATTTT.

The V call is TRBV7-2, the J call TRBJ2-4; the match to TRBD2 covers 8 bases. This CDR3 is 13 amino acids long. Germline V CDR1 and CDR2: SGHTA, FQGNSA. V dropped 5 bases and J dropped 15; count of bases not matched to a gene: 12. The CDR3 DNA is TGTGCCAGCAGCATACTAGCGGAGTCGCATCTGTACTTC. It yields the protein CASSILAESHLYF. Variable domain in full (rest from reference TRBV7-2 and TRBJ2-4): GAGVSQSPSNKVTEKGKDVELRCDPISGHTALYWYRQSLGQGLEFLIYFQGNSAPDKSGLPSDRFSAERTGGSVSTLTIQRTQQEDSAVYLCASSILAESHLYFGAGTRLSVL.

This chain joins TRBV20-1 and TRBJ2-1, with 9 bases matching TRBD2. Per germline, CDR1 DFQATT and CDR2 SNEGSKA (reference sequence). The CDR3 has 16 residues. V gave up 1 base and J gave up 6 bases; unmatched junction bases: 10. The CDR3 loop is CSARALWREGPNEQFF. The CDR3 DNA sequence: TGCAGTGCTAGAGCATTGTGGCGGGAGGGCCCCAATGAGCAGTTCTTC.

Ten or more counts support this clonotype. The gene calls are TRBV7-2 and TRBJ1-6; D remains ambiguous. The germline V gene has CDR1 SGHTA and CDR2 FQGNSA. This CDR3 is 12 amino acids long. With 4 bases removed from V and 6 bases from J, the gap between germline ends came to 4 bases. CDR3 residues: CASSSGNSPLHF. The CDR3 DNA reads as TGTGCCAGCAGCTCGGGTAATTCACCCCTCCACTTT.

This clonotype has at least ten counts. CDR3 coding DNA: TGTGCCAGCAGTTACCAGACGGGGGCAGATACGCAGTATTTT. This encodes CASSYQTGADTQYF. This sequence joins TRBV6-5 and TRBJ2-3; the D gene is possibly TRBD2 (6 bases). Germline CDR1 reads MNHEY; CDR2 reads SVGAGI. This CDR3 has 14 amino acids. V lost 2 bases, J lost 4 bases, and 10 bases lay in between.

This chain joins TRBV27 and TRBJ2-3; 10 bases are a match to TRBD2. Germline V gives CDR1 MNHEY, CDR2 SMNVEV (reference sequence). CDR3 length: 16 amino acids. V shed 5 bases, J shed 3 bases, and the junction held 8 bases outside the gene matches. The CDR3 sequence: CASSRAGGPSTDTQYF. CDR3 sequence (DNA): TGTGCCAGCAGTCGAGCGGGAGGGCCCTCGACAGATACGCAGTATTTT.

This clonotype was found a few times. This rearrangement joins TRBV2 to TRBJ2-5, with TRBD2 matching 7 bases. Germline V lookup: CDR1 SNHLY, CDR2 FYNNEI. Trimming removed 8 bases from V and 4 bases from J; junction bases left unmatched: 13. CDR3 length: 15 residues. Here the CDR3 reads CASSNQRGGGETQYF. CDR3 nucleotides: TGTGCCAGCTCCAACCAGCGGGGTGGGGGAGAGACCCAGTACTTC. Supplemented by reference TRBV2 and TRBJ2-5, the full variable domain reads EPEVTQTPSHQVTQMGQEVILRCVPISNHLYFYWYRQILGQKVEFLVSFYNNEISEKSEIFDDQFSVERPDGSNFTLKIRSTKLEDSAMYFCASSNQRGGGETQYFGPGTRLLVL.

CDR3 sequence reads: CASSLGLGGDEQFF. The CDR3 DNA is TGTGCCAGCAGCTTAGGACTAGGGGGCGATGAGCAGTTCTTC. V is TRBV5-6 and J is TRBJ2-1; the D gene could be TRBD1 or TRBD2 (7 bases each). Germline-derived CDR1 and CDR2 are SGHDT and YYEEEE. Trimming removed 2 bases from V and 8 bases from J, with 14 bases in between. The CDR3 runs 14 residues.

In its sample, this clonotype was seen many times. The V call is TRBV6-2 or TRBV6-3, the J call TRBJ1-1; a possible D gene is TRBD1 (6 bases). CDR3 length: 13 residues. Germline loops: CDR1 MNHEY, CDR2 SVGEGT. V was cut by 7 bases and J by 1 base, with 10 bases left in between. The CDR3 is CASTKTGNTEAFF. CDR3 DNA: TGTGCCAGCACCAAGACAGGGAACACTGAAGCTTTCTTT.

This clonotype was seen at least ten times. CDR3: CASSHGRQIDYGYTF. In nucleotides, the CDR3 is TGTGCCAGCAGCCACGGGAGGCAGATAGACTATGGCTACACCTTC. The chain carries TRBV7-2 and TRBJ1-2; D not resolved. The CDR3 has 15 residues. The germline V gene encodes CDR1 SGHTA and CDR2 FQGNSA. The ends were cut back, 5 bases at V and 3 bases at J, with 16 bases in the middle.

The genes are TRBV2 and TRBJ1-1; D is undetermined. The CDR3 is 14 amino acids. Trimming took 3 bases from V and 1 from J, leaving 9 bases between them. The V gene's germline CDR1 is SNHLY and CDR2 FYNNEI. The CDR3 region has the DNA TGTGCCAGCAGTGAGATTGGGGAGAACACTGAAGCTTTCTTT. It encodes CASSEIGENTEAFF.

V gene TRBV29-1 combines with J gene TRBJ2-7; no clear D. V lost 0 bases and J lost 2, with 8 bases in between. The CDR3 runs to 13 residues. Germline values: CDR1 SQVTM, CDR2 ANQGSEA. Written as DNA, the CDR3 is TGCAGCGTTGAAGACAGGAAAGCCTACGAGCAGTACTTC. It is translated as CSVEDRKAYEQYF.

This clonotype was counted only a few times. The CDR3 sequence: CASSLAPGAPYEQYF. In nucleotides, the CDR3 is TGTGCCAGCAGCTTAGCTCCAGGGGCGCCCTACGAGCAGTACTTC. The chain carries TRBV7-2 and TRBJ2-7, with a weak D call TRBD1 (6 bases). The V gene lost 0 bases and the J gene lost 2 bases, with 11 bases spanning the gap. The germline CDR1 and CDR2 sequences are SGHTA and FQGNSA. The CDR3 is 15 residues long.

This clonotype was seen more than once but under ten times. The chain couples TRBV10-3 to TRBJ2-1; the D call may be TRBD1 or TRBD2 (6 bases each). Trimming took 7 bases from V and 8 from J, leaving 9 bases between them. CDR1 and CDR2 from the germline V gene are ENHRY and SYGVKD. The CDR3 consists of 11 residues. The CDR3 DNA reads as TGTGCCATCACCGGGGGCGATGAGCAGTTCTTC. Protein sequence: CAITGGDEQFF.

This clonotype was counted many times. The chain uses TRBV29-1 and TRBJ2-5, with a possible D match to TRBD2 (5 bases). Germline V gene sequence: CDR1 SQVTM, CDR2 ANQGSEA. V lost 7 bases and J lost 5, with 8 bases in between. CDR3 length: 10 residues. CDR3 coding DNA: TGCAGCGGGGGAGCGGAGACCCAGTACTTC. It yields the protein CSGGAETQYF.

This clonotype came up a few times. This chain links TRBV4-2 with TRBJ2-4, with D uncertain. Looked up from germline, CDR1 is LGHNA and CDR2 is YNFKEQ. The CDR3 consists of 15 residues. V dropped 0 bases and J dropped 7 bases, with 13 bases sitting between them. The CDR3: CASSQEVGLLNIQYF. CDR3 bases: TGTGCCAGCAGCCAAGAAGTCGGATTGTTGAACATTCAGTACTTC.